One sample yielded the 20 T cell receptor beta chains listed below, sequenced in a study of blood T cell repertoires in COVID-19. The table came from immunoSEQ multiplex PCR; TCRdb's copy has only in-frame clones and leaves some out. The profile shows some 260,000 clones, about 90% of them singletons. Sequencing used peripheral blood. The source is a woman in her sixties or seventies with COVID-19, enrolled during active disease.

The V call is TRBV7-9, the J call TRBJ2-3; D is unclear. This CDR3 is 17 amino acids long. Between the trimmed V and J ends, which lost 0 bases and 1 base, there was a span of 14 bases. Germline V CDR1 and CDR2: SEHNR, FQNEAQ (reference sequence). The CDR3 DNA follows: TGTGCCAGCAGCTTAGCAGACGTGAGCCGGGGCACAGATACGCAGTATTTT. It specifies CASSLADVSRGTDTQYF.

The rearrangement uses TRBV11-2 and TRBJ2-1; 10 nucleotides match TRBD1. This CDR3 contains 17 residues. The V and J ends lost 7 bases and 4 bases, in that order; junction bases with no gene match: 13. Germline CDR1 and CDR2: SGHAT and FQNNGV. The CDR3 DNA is TGTGCCAGCACCCCCGCAACCGGGACAGGGGAATACAATGAGCAGTTCTTC. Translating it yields CASTPATGTGEYNEQFF.

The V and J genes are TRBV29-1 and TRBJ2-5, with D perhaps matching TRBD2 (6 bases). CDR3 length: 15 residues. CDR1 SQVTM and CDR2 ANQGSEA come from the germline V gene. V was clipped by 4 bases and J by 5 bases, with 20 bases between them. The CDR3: CSVGEGGAGGETQYF. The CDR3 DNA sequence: TGCAGCGTTGGAGAAGGAGGGGCGGGTGGGGAGACCCAGTACTTC.

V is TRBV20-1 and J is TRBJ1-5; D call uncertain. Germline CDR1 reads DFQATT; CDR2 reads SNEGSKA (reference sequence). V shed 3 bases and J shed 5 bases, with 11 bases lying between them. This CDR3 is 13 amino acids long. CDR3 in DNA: TGCAGTGCTAGTCCAACGGTGGATCAGCCCCAGCATTTT. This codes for CSASPTVDQPQHF.

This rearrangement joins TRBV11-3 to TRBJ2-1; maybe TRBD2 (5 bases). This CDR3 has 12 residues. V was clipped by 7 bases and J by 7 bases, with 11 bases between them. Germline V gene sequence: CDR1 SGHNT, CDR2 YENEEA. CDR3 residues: CASKPPGNEQFF. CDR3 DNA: TGTGCCAGCAAACCCCCGGGGAATGAGCAGTTCTTC.

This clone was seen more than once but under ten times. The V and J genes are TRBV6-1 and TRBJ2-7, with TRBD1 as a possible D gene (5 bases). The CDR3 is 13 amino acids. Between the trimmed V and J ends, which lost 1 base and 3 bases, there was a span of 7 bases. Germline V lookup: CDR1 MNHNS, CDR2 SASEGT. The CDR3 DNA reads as TGTGCCAGCAGTGAAGTGGACATCTACGAGCAGTACTTC. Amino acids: CASSEVDIYEQYF.

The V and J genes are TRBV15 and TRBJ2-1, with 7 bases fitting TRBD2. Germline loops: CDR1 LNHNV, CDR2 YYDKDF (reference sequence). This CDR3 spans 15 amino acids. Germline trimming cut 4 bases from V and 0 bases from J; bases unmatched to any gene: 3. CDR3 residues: CATSIGTISYNEQFF. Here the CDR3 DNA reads TGTGCCACCAGCATAGGGACTATCTCCTACAATGAGCAGTTCTTC.

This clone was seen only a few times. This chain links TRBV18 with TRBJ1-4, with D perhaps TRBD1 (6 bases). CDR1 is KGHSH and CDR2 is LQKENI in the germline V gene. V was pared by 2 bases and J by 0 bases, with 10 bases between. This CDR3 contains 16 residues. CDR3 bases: TGTGCCAGCTCACCAAATCCAGGGGCAACTAATGAAAAACTGTTTTTT. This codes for CASSPNPGATNEKLFF. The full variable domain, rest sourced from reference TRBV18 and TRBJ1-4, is NAGVMQNPRHLVRRRGQEARLRCSPMKGHSHVYWYRQLPEEGLKFMVYLQKENIIDESGMPKERFSAEFPKEGPSILRIQQVVRGDSAAYFCASSPNPGATNEKLFFGSGTQLSVL.

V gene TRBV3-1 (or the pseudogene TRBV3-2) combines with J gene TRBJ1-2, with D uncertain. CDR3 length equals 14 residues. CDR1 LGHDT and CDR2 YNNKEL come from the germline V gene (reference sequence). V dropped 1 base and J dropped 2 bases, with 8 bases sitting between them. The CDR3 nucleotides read TGTGCCAGCAGCCAAGGGGCTGGAAACTATGGCTACACCTTC. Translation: CASSQGAGNYGYTF.

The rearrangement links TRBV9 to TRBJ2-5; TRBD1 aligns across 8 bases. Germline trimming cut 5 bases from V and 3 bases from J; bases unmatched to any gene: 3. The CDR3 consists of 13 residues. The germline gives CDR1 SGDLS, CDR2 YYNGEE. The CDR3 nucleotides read TGTGCCAGCAGTCACAGGGGGGAAGAGACCCAGTACTTC. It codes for CASSHRGEETQYF.

CDR3 nucleotide sequence: TGTGCCAGCAGCCAGGGACAGGGCTCAGGCTACACCTTC. It translates to CASSQGQGSGYTF. J is TRBJ1-2 and V is TRBV7-9; 9 bases match TRBD1. The V segment lost 5 bases and the J segment 8 bases; nucleotides outside the gene matches: 6. The CDR3 runs to 13 residues. Germline-derived CDR1 and CDR2 are SEHNR and FQNEAQ (reference sequence).

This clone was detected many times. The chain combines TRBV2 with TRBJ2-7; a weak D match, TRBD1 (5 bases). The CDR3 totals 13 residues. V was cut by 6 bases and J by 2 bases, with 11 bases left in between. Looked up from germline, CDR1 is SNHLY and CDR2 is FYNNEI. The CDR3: CASRQGTTYEQYF. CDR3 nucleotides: TGTGCCAGCAGGCAGGGCACAACCTACGAGCAGTACTTC. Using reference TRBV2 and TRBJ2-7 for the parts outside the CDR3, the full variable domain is EPEVTQTPSHQVTQMGQEVILRCVPISNHLYFYWYRQILGQKVEFLVSFYNNEISEKSEIFDDQFSVERPDGSNFTLKIRSTKLEDSAMYFCASRQGTTYEQYFGPGTRLTVT.

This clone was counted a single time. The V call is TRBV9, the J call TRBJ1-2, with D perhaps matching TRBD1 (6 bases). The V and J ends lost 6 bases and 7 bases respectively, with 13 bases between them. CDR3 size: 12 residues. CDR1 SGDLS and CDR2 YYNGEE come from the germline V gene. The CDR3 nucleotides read TGTGCCAGCACCGCACAGGGTTTTGGCTACACCTTC. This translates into CASTAQGFGYTF.

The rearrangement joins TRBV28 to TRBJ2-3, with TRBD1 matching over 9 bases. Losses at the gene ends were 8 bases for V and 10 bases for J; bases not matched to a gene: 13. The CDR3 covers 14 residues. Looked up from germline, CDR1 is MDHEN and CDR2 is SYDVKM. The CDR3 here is CASLPGQGASAQYF. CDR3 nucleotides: TGTGCCAGCCTACCGGGACAGGGTGCATCTGCGCAGTATTTT.

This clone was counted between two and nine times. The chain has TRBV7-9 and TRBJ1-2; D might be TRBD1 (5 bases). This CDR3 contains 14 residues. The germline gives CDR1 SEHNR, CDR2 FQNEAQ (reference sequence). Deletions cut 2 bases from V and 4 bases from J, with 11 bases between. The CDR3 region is CASSLSETVYGYTF. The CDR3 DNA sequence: TGTGCCAGCAGCTTATCCGAGACAGTCTATGGCTACACCTTC.

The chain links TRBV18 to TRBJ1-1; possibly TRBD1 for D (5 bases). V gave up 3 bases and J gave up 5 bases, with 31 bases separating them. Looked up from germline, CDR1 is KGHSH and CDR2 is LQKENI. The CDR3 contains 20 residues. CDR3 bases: TGTGCCAGCTCACCCAATACCATTCGCGGGACCGGTCCCGGGTGGACTGAAGCTTTCTTT. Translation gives CASSPNTIRGTGPGWTEAFF.

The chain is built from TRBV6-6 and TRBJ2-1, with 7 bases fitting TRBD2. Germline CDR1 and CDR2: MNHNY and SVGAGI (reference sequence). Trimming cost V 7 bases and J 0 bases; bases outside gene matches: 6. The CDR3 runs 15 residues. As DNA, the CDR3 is TGTGCCAGCAACGAACTAGCGAGCTCCTACAATGAGCAGTTCTTC. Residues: CASNELASSYNEQFF.

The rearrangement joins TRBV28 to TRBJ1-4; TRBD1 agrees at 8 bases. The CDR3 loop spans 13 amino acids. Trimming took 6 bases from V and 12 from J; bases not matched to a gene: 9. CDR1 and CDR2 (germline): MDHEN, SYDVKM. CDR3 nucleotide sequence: TGTGCCAGCAGCCCCTTGACAGGGGCGGAACTGTTTTTT. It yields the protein CASSPLTGAELFF.

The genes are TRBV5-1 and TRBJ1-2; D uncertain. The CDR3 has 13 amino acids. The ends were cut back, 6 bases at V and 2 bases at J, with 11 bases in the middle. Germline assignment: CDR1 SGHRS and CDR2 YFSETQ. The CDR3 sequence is CASTPGRNYGYTF. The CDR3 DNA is TGCGCCAGCACCCCCGGTCGGAACTATGGCTACACCTTC.

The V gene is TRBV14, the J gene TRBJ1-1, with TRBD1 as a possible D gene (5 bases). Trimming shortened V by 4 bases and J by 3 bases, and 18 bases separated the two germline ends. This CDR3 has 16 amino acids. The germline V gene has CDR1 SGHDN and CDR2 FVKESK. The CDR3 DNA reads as TGTGCCAGCAGCCCACGACACAAGGGGTGGGACACTGAAGCTTTCTTT. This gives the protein CASSPRHKGWDTEAFF.